This T cell receptor (beta chain) was recorded in a study of immune heterogeneity within non-small cell lung tumors. Study background: The tumor set comprised a handful of squamous cell carcinomas and roughly 11 non-squamous carcinomas (plus 1 not otherwise specified).

On this clonotype: What it recognizes is unknown.

Germline assignment: CDR1 DFQATT and CDR2 SNEGSKA (reference sequence). V lost 6 bases to trimming and J lost 2 bases, with 10 bases between them. The CDR3 has 12 amino acids. Study results and caveats: Both recurring identical dominant CDR3 beta clonotypes and site-unique high-frequency clones were observed across tumor sites within a patient.

A multiplex PCR containing 32 V primers and 13 J primers was used to amplify TCR beta CDR3. TCRdb re-derived calls from the multiplex PCR reads in MiXCR, one entry per CDR3 protein. The table shows around 3,000 distinct CDR3 sequences, with approximately 45% occurring only once. Bulk tumor genomic DNA, 550 to 650 ng per sample, was the template. During surgery, several far-apart biopsies were obtained from every primary tumor. Each patient presented with untreated, newly diagnosed non-small cell lung cancer and received curative surgery. The TCR originated in a man between 60 and 75 years old with non-small cell lung cancer. The rearrangement joins TRBV20-1 to TRBJ1-2; possible D gene TRBD1, 6 bases. What was sequenced was lung tumor tissue. The CDR3 sequence: CSAPDRNYGYTF. The CDR3 nucleotides read TGCAGTGCCCCCGACAGGAACTATGGCTACACCTTC.